This TCR beta chain originates from a study of Graves' ophthalmopathy and Graves' hyperthyroidism. Study background: The stable label applied to hyperthyroidism with no ophthalmopathy within 18 months of follow-up.

From RNA, the CDR3 regions of TCR beta chains were amplified and sequenced. The first round was an RT-PCR with HTBI primers, and the second round was a multiplex PCR. MiXCR, run by TCRdb on the multiplex PCR reads, gives a single entry per CDR3 protein. The sample lists about 600,000 distinct CDR3 sequences; just under 40% were seen once. This CDR3 region has 12 residues. The germline gives CDR1 SGHVS, CDR2 FNYEAQ. Trimming removed 5 bases from V and 2 bases from J, with 6 bases in between. Only a few counts were recorded for this clonotype. The clonotype originates from an adult man with Graves' hyperthyroidism. V gene TRBV7-6 combines with J gene TRBJ2-5; D is ambiguous. Source material: peripheral blood or thyroid tissue (not recorded which). The CDR3 region is CASSLKQETQYF. The CDR3 DNA reads TGTGCCAGCAGCCTAAAGCAAGAGACCCAGTACTTC.